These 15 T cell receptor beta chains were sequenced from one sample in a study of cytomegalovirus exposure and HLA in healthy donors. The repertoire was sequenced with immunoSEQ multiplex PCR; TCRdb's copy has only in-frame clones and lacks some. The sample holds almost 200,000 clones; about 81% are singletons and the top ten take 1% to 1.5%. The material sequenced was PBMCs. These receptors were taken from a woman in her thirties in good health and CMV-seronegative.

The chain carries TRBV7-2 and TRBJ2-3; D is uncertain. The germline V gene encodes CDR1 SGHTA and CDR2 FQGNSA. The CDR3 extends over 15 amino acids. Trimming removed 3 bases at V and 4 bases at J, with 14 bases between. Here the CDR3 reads CASSLPTTIADTQYF. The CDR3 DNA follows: TGTGCCAGCAGCTTGCCAACAACGATCGCAGATACGCAGTATTTT.

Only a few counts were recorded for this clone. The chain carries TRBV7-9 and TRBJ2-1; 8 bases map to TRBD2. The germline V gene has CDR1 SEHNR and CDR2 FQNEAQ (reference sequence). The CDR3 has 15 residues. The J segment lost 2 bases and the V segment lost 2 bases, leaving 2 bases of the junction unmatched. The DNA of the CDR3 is TGTGCCAGCAGCTTATTGACTAGCGCCTACAATGAGCAGTTCTTC. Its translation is CASSLLTSAYNEQFF.

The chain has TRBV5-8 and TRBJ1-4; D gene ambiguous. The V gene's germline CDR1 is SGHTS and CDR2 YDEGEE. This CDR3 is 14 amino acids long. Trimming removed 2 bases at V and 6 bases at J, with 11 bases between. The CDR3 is CASSLELLDEKLFF. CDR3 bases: TGTGCCAGCAGCTTAGAGCTCCTGGATGAAAAACTGTTTTTT.

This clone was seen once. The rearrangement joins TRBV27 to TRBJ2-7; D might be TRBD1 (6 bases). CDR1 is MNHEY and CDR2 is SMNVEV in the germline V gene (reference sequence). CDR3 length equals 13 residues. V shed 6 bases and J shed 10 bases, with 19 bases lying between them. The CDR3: CASSTLQGSRQYF. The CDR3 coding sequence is TGTGCCAGCAGCACTCTACAGGGTTCAAGACAGTACTTC.

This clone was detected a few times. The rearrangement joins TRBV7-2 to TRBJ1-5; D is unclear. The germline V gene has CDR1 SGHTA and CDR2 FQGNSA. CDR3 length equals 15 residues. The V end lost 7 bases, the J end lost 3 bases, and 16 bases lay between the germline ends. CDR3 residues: CASTPNSNLNQPQHF. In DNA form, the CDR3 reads TGTGCCAGCACCCCGAACTCGAATCTCAATCAGCCCCAGCATTTT. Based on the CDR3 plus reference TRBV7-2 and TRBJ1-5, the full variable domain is GAGVSQSPSNKVTEKGKDVELRCDPISGHTALYWYRQSLGQGLEFLIYFQGNSAPDKSGLPSDRFSAERTGGSVSTLTIQRTQQEDSAVYLCASTPNSNLNQPQHFGDGTRLSIL.

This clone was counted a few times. In DNA, the CDR3 is TGTGCCAGCAGCCAAGACGAGGAAGGGAGAGGCTATGGCTACACCTTC. It is translated as CASSQDEEGRGYGYTF. This rearrangement joins TRBV4-2 to TRBJ1-2, with D unresolved. V was clipped by 0 bases and J by 4 bases, with 15 bases between them. The germline CDR1 and CDR2 sequences are LGHNA and YNFKEQ. The CDR3 extends over 16 amino acids.

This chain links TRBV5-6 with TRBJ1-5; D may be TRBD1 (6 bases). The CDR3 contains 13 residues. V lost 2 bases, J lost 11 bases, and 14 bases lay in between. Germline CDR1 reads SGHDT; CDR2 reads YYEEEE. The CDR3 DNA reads TGTGCCAGCAGCTTCAACAGGGTGGAGGCCCAGCATTTT. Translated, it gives CASSFNRVEAQHF.

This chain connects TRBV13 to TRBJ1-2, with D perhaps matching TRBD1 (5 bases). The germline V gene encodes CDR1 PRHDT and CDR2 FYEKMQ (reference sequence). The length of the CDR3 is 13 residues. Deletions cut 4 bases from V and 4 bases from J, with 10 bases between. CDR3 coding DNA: TGTGCCAGCAGCTCTACCGACAGCTATGGCTACACCTTC. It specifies CASSSTDSYGYTF.

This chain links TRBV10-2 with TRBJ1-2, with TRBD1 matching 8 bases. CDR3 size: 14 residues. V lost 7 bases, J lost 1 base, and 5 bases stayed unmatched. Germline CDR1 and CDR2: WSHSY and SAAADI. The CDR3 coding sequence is TGCGCCAGCACCAAGGGACAGGTTAACTATGGCTACACCTTC. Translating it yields CASTKGQVNYGYTF.

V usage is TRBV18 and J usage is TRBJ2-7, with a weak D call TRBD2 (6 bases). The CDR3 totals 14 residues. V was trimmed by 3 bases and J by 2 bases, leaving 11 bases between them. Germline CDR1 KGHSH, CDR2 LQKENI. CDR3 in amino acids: CASSPPGTPYEQYF. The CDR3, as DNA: TGTGCCAGCTCACCTCCCGGGACTCCCTACGAGCAGTACTTC.

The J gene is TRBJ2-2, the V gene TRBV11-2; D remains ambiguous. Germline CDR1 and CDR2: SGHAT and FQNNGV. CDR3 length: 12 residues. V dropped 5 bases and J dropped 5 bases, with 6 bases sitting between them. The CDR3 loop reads CASSPVTGELFF. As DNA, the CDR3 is TGTGCCAGCAGCCCTGTAACCGGGGAGCTGTTTTTT.

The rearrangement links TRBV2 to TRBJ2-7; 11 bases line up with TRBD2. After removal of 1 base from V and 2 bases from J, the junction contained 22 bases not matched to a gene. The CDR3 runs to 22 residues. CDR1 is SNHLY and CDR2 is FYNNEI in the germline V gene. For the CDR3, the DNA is TGTGCCAGCAGTGAAGATCGGAGTAGGGACCTATTTAGCGGGAGGGCACCCTACGAGCAGTACTTC. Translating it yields CASSEDRSRDLFSGRAPYEQYF.

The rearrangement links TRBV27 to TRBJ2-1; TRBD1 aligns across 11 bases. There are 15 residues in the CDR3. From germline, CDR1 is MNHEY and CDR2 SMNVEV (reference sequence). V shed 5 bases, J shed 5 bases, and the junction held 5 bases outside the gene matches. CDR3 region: CASSAGQGGHNEQFF. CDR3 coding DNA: TGTGCCAGCAGTGCGGGACAGGGGGGCCACAATGAGCAGTTCTTC.

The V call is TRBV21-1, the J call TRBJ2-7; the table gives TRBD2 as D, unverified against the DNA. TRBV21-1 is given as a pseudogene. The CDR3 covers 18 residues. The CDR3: CASSKAASGRPSPYEQYF. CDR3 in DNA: TGTGCCAGCAGCAAAGCGGCTAGCGGGAGGCCGTCGCCCTACGAGCAGTACTTC.

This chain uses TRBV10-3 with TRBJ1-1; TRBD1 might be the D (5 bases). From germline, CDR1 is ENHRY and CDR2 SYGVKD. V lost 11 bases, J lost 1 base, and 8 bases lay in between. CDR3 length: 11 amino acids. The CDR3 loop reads CAVGGNTEAFF. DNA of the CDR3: TGTGCCGTCGGGGGGAACACTGAAGCTTTCTTT.